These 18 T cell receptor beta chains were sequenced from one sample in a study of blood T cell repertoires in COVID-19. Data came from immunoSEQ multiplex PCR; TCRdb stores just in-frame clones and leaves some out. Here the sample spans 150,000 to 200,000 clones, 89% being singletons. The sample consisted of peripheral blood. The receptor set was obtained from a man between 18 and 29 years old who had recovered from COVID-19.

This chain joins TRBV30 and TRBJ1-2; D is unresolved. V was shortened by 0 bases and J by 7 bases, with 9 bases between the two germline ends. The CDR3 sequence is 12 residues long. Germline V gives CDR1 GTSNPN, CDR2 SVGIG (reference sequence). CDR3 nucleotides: TGTGCCTGGAGTGTACGGGTTCCTGGCTACACCTTC. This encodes CAWSVRVPGYTF.

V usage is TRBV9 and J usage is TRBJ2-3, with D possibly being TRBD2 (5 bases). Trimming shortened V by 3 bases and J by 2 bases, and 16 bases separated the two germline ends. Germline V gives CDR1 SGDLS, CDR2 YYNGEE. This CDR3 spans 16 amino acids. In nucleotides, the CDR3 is TGTGCCAGCAGCGGCGGGCAGTCCACCTTCACAGATACGCAGTATTTT. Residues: CASSGGQSTFTDTQYF.

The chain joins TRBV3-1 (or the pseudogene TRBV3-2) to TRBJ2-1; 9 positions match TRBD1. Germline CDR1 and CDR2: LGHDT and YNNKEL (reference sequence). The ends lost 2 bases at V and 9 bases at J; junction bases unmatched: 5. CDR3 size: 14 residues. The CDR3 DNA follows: TGTGCCAGCAGCCAAAACAGACAGGGGGGTGAGCAGTTCTTC. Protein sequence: CASSQNRQGGEQFF.

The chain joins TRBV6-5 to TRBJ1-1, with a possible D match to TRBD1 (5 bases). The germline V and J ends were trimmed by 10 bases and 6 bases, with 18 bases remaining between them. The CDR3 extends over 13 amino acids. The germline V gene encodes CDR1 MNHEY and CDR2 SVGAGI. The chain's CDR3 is CATQWGGTAEAFF. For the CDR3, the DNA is TGTGCCACACAGTGGGGGGGTACCGCTGAAGCTTTCTTT.

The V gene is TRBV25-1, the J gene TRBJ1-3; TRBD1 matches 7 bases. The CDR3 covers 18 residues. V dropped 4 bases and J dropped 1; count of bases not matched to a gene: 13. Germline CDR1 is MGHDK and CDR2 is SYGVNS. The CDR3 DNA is TGTGCCAGCAGTGTATTAAACAGGGGAGAAGGGTCTGGAAACACCATATATTTT. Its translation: CASSVLNRGEGSGNTIYF.

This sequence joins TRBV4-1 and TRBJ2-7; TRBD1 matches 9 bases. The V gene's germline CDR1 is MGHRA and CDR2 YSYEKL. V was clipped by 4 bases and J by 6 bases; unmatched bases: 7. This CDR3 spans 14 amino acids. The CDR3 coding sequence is TGCGCCAGCAGCCGGGGACAGGGTGGAGGCGAGCAGTACTTC. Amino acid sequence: CASSRGQGGGEQYF.

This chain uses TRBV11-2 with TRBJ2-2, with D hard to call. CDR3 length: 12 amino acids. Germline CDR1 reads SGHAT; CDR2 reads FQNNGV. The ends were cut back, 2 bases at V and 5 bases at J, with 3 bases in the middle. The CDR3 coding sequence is TGTGCCAGCAGCTTATCTACCGGGGAGCTGTTTTTT. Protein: CASSLSTGELFF.

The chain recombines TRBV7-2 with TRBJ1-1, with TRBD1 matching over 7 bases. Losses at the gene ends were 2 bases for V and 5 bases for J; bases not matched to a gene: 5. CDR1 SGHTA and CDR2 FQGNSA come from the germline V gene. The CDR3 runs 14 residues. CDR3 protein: CASSLTEGATEAFF. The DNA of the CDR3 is TGTGCCAGCAGCTTAACGGAGGGGGCGACTGAAGCTTTCTTT.

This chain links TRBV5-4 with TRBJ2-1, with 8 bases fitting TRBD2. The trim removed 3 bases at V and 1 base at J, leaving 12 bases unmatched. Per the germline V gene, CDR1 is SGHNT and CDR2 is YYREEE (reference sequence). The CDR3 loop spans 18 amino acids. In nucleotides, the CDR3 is TGTGCCAGCAGCTCCCCTCGTCCCAGCGGGAGTTCCTACAATGAGCAGTTCTTC. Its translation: CASSSPRPSGSSYNEQFF.

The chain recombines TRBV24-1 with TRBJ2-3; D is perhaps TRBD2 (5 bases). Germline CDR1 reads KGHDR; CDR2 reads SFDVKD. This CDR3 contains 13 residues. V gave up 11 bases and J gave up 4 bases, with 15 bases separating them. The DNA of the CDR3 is TGTGCCATCCGAGCGGCCGGCGCAGATACGCAGTATTTT. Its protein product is CAIRAAGADTQYF.

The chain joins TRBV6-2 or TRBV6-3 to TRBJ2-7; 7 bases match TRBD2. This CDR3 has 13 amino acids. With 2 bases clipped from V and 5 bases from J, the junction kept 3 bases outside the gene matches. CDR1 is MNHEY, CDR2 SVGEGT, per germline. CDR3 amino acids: CASSYPGGNEQYF. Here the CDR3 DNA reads TGTGCCAGCAGTTACCCGGGGGGAAACGAGCAGTACTTC.

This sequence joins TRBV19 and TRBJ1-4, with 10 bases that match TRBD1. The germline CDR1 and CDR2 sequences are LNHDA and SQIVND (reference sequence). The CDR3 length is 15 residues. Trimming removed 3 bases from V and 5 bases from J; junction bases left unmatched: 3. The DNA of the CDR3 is TGTGCCAGTAGTATGCGGGGACAGGGGAATGAAAAACTGTTTTTT. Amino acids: CASSMRGQGNEKLFF. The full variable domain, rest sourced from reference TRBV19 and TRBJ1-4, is DGGITQSPKYLFRKEGQNVTLSCEQNLNHDAMYWYRQDPGQGLRLIYYSQIVNDFQKGDIAEGYSVSREKKESFPLTVTSAQKNPTAFYLCASSMRGQGNEKLFFGSGTQLSVL.

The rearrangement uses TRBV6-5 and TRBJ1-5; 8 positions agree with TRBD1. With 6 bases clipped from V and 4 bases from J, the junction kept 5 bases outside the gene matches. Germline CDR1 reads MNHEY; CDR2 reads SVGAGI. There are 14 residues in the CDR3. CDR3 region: CASRPTGGNQPQHF. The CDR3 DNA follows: TGTGCCAGCAGACCCACAGGGGGTAATCAGCCCCAGCATTTT.

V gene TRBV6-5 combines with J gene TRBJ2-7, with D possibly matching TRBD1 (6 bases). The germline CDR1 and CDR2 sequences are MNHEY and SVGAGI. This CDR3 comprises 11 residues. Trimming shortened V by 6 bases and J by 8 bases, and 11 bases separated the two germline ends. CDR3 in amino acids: CASRNQGKQYF. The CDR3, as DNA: TGTGCCAGCAGAAACCAGGGGAAGCAGTACTTC.

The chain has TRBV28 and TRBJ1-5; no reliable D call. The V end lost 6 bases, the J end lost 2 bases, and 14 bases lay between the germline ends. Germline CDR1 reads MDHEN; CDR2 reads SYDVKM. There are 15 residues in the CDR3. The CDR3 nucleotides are TGTGCCAGCAGAAGACCCGGAGACGGCAATCAGCCCCAGCATTTT. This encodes CASRRPGDGNQPQHF.

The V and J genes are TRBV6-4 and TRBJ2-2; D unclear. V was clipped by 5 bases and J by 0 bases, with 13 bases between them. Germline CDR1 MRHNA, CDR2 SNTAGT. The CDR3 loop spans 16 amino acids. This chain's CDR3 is CASSPDWNSNTGELFF. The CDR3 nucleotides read TGTGCCAGCAGTCCTGACTGGAATTCGAACACCGGGGAGCTGTTTTTT.

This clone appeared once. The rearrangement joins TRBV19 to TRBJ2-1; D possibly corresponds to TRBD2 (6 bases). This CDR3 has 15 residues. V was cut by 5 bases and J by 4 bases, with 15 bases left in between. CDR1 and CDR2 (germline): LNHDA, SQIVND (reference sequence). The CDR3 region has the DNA TGTGCCAGTAGTTCCCCCGGGGACTCATACAATGAGCAGTTCTTC. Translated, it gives CASSSPGDSYNEQFF.

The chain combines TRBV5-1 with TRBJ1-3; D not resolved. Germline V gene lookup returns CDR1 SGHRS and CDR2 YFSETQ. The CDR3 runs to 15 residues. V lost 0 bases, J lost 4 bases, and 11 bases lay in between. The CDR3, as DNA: TGCGCCAGCAGCTTGGCAGGCAGCAGCGGAAACACCATATATTTT. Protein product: CASSLAGSSGNTIYF. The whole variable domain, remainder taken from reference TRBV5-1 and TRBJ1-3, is KAGVTQTPRYLIKTRGQQVTLSCSPISGHRSVSWYQQTPGQGLQFLFEYFSETQRNKGNFPGRFSGRQFSNSRSEMNVSTLELGDSALYLCASSLAGSSGNTIYFGEGSWLTVV.